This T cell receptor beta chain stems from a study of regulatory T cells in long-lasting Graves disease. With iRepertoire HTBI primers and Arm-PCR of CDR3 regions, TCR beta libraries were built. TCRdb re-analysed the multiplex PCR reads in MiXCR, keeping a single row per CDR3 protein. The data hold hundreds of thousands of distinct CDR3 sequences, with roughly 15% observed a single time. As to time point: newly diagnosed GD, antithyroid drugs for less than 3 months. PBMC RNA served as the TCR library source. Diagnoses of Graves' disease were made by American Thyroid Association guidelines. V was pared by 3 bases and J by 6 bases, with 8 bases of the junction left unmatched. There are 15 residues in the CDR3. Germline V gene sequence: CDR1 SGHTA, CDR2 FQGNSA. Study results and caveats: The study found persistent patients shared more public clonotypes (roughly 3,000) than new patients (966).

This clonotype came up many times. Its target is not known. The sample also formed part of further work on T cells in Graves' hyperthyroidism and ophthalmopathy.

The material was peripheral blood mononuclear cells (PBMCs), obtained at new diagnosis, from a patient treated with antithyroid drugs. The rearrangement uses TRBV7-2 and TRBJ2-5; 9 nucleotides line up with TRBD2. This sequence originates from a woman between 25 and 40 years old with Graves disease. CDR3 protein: CASSLREGRSQTQYF. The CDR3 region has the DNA TGTGCCAGCAGCTTGCGGGAGGGCCGGTCACAGACCCAGTACTTC.